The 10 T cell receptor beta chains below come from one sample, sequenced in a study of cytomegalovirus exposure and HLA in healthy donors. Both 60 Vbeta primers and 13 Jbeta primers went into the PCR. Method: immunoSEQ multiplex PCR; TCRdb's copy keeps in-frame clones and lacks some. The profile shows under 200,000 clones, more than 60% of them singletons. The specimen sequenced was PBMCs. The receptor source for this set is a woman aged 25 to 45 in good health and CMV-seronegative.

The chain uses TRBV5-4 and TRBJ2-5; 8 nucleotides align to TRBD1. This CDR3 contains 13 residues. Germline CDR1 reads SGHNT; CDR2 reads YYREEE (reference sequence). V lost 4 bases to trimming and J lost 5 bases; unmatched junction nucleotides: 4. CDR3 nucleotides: TGTGCCAGCAGCACGGGACAGGCGGAGACCCAGTACTTC. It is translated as CASSTGQAETQYF. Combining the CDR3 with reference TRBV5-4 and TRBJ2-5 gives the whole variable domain ETGVTQSPTHLIKTRGQQVTLRCSSQSGHNTVSWYQQALGQGPQFIFQYYREEENGRGNFPPRFSGLQFPNYSSELNVNALELDDSALYLCASSTGQAETQYFGPGTRLLVL.

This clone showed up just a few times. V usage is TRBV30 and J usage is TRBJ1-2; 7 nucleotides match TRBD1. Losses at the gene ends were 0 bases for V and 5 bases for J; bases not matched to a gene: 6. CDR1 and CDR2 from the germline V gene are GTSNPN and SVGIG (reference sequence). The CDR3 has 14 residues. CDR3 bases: TGTGCCTGGAGTGTATTGGGGACAGCGTATGGCTACACCTTC. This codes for CAWSVLGTAYGYTF.

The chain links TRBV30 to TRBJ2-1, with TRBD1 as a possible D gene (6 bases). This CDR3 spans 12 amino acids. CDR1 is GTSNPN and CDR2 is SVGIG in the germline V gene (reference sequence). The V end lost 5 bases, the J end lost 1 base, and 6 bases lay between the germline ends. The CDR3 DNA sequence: TGTGCCTGGCAGGGGTCCTACAATGAGCAGTTCTTC. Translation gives CAWQGSYNEQFF. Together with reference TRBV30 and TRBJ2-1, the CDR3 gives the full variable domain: SQTIHQWPATLVQPVGSPLSLECTVEGTSNPNLYWYRQAAGRGLQLLFYSVGIGQISSEVPQNLSASRPQDRQFILSSKKLLLSDSGFYLCAWQGSYNEQFFGPGTRLTVL.

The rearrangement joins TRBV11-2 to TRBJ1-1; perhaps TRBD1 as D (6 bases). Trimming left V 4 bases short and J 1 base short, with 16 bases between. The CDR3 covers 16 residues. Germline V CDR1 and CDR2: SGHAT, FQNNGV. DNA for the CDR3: TGTGCCAGCAGCTCCCAACAGGGAAGGGGGAACACTGAAGCTTTCTTT. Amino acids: CASSSQQGRGNTEAFF.

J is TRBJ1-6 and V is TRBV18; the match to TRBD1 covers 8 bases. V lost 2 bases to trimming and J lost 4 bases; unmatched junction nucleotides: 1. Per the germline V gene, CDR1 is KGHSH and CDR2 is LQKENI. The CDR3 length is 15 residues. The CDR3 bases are TGTGCCAGCTCACCAGGGACAGGTTATAATTCACCCCTCCACTTT. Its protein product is CASSPGTGYNSPLHF.

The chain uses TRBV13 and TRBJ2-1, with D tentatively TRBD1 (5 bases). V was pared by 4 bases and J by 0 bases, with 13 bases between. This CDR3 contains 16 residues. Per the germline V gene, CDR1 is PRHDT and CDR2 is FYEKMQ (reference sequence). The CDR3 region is CASSSRLGDSYNEQFF. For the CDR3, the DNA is TGTGCCAGCAGCTCCCGCCTAGGGGACTCCTACAATGAGCAGTTCTTC.

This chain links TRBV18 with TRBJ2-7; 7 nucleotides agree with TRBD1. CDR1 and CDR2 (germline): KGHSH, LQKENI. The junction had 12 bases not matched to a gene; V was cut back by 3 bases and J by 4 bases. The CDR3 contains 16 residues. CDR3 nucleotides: TGTGCCAGCTCACCGCAGGGACAGACAATGGGATACGAGCAGTACTTC. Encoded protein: CASSPQGQTMGYEQYF.

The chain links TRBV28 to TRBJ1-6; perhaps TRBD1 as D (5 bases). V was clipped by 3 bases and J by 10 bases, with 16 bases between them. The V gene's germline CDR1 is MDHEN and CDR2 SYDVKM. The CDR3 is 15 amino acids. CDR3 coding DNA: TGTGCCAGCAGTTTCATGCGGGGCGTGGGGTCACCCCTCCACTTT. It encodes CASSFMRGVGSPLHF.

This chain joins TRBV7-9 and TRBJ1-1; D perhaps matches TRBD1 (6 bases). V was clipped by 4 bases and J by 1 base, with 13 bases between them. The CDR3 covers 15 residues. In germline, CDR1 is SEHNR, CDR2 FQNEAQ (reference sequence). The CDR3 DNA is TGTGCCAGCAGCTATGGGACAAATTCGAACACTGAAGCTTTCTTT. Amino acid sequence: CASSYGTNSNTEAFF.

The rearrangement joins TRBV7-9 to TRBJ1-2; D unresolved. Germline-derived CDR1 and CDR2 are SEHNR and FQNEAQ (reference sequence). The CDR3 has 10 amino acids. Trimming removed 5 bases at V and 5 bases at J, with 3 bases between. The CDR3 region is CASSQYGYTF. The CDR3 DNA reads TGTGCCAGCAGCCAGTATGGCTACACCTTC. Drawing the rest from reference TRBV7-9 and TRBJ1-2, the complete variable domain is DTGVSQNPRHKITKRGQNVTFRCDPISEHNRLYWYRQTLGQGPEFLTYFQNEAQLEKSRLLSDRFSAERPKGSFSTLEIQRTEQGDSAMYLCASSQYGYTFGSGTRLTVV.